This TCR beta chain derives from a study of blood T cell repertoires in COVID-19. Study-wide background: Material from acute and convalescent COVID-19 was sourced from the United States, Italy and Spain. Sources were T cells, B-cell-depleted T cells, or PBMCs; the material itself was cDNA or gDNA.

Authors' data handling: Quantification of nucleated cells was approximated via reference gene primer amplification. Sequencing used immunoSEQ multiplex PCR; TCRdb keeps in-frame clones, though not all of them. Clonal size and the V and J genes are those of that table, whereas D and trimming came from the DNA. The profile shows about 140,000 clones, about four fifths of them singletons. V lost 2 bases, J lost 1 base, and 0 bases stayed unmatched. CDR3 length: 14 residues. Germline V CDR1 and CDR2: SGHTA, FQGTGA. On this clone itself: The sample has other DNA sequences that encode this CDR3 too.

The material sequenced was peripheral blood. This clonotype was obtained from a human donor in a cohort sampled during active COVID-19. The rearrangement links TRBV7-3 to TRBJ2-3, with 7 bases matching TRBD2. CDR3: CASSLAGGTDTQYF. Here the CDR3 DNA reads TGTGCCAGCAGCTTAGCGGGGGGCACAGATACGCAGTATTTT.